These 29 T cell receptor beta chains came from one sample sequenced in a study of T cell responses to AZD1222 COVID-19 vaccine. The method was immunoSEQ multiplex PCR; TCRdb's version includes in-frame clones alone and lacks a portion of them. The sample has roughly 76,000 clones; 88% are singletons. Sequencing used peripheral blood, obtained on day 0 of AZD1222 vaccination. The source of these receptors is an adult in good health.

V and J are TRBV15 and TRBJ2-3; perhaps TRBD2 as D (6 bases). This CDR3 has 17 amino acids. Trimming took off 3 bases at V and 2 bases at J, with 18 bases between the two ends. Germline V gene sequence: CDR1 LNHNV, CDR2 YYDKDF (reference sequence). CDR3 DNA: TGTGCCACCAGCAGTGAGGAGGGTCGTGAGGCCACAGATACGCAGTATTTT. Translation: CATSSEEGREATDTQYF.

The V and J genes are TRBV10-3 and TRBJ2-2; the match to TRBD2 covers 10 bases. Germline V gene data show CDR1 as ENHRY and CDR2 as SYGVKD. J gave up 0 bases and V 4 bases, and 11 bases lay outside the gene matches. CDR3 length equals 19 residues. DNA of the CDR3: TGTGCCATCAGTGTACGCTTAGCGGGGGGCCGGTCGAACACCGGGGAGCTGTTTTTT. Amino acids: CAISVRLAGGRSNTGELFF.

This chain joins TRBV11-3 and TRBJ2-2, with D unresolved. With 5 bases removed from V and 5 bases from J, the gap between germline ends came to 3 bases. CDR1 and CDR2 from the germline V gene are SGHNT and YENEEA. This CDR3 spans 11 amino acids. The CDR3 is CASSLTGELFF. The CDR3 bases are TGTGCCAGCAGCCTAACCGGGGAGCTGTTTTTT.

This CDR3 is CASSPYLNTEAFF. The CDR3 DNA follows: TGTGCCAGCAGTCCATACTTGAACACTGAAGCTTTCTTT. The chain combines TRBV12-3 or TRBV12-4 with TRBJ1-1; no reliable D call. This CDR3 has 13 amino acids. V lost 5 bases to trimming and J lost 0 bases, with 7 bases between them.

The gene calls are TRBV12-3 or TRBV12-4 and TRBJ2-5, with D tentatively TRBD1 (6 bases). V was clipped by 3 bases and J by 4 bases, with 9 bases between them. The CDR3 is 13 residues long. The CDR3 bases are TGTGCCAGCAGTTTGGGGGCACGAGAGACCCAGTACTTC. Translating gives CASSLGARETQYF.

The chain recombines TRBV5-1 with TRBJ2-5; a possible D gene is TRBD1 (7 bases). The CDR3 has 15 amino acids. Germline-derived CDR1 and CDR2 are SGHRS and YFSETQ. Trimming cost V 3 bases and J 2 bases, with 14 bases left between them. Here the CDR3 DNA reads TGCGCCAGCAGCTCCGCCAGGGGGAGGCAAGAGACCCAGTACTTC. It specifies CASSSARGRQETQYF.

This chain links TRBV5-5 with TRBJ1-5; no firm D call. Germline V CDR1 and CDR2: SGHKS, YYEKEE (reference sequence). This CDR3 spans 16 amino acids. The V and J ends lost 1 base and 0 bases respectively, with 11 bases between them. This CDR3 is CASSLNGAISNQPQHF. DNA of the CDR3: TGTGCCAGCAGCTTGAATGGAGCCATTAGCAATCAGCCCCAGCATTTT.

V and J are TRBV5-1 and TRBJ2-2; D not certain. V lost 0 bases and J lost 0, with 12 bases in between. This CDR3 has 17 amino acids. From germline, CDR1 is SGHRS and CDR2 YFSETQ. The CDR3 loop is CASSLVGQSTNTGELFF. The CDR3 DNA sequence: TGCGCCAGCAGCTTGGTAGGGCAGAGCACGAACACCGGGGAGCTGTTTTTT.

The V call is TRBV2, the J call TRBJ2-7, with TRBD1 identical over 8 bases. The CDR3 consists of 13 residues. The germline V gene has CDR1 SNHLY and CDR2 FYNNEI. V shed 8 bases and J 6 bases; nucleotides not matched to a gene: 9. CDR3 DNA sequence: TGTGCCAGCGGAGACAGGGGCAAGGGCGAGCAGTACGTC. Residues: CASGDRGKGEQYV.

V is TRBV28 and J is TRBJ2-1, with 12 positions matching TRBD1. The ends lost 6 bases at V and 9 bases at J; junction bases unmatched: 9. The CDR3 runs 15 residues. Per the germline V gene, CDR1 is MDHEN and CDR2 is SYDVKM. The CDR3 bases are TGTGCCAGCAGGCTTGGGACAGGGGGCGGGGGTGAGCAGTTCTTC. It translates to CASRLGTGGGGEQFF.

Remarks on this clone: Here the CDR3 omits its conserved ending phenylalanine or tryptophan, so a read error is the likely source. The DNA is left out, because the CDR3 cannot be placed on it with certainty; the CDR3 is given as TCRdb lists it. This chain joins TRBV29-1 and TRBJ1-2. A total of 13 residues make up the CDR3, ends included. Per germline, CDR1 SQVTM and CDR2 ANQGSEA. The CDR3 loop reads CSVGDDTQGAFAP.

CDR3 nucleotide sequence: TGCGCCAGCAGCCAAGAGTTCTCGGGACTGCAAAATTCACCCCTCCACTTT. It encodes CASSQEFSGLQNSPLHF. The V and J genes are TRBV4-1 and TRBJ1-6, with D possibly being TRBD1 (5 bases). Trimming cost V 0 bases and J 7 bases, with 16 bases left between them. Germline CDR1 MGHRA, CDR2 YSYEKL. The CDR3 is made up of 17 amino acids.

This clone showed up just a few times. CDR3 residues: CASGLEGQGLRNTEAFF. The CDR3 nucleotides are TGTGCTAGTGGTTTGGAGGGACAGGGGTTGAGGAACACTGAAGCTTTCTTT. The chain joins TRBV12-5 to TRBJ1-1; the match to TRBD1 covers 10 bases. The V gene end was trimmed by 1 base and the J gene end by 1 base; junction bases not matched to a gene: 6. Germline lookup yields CDR1 LGHNT and CDR2 FRNRAP. The CDR3 spans 17 residues.

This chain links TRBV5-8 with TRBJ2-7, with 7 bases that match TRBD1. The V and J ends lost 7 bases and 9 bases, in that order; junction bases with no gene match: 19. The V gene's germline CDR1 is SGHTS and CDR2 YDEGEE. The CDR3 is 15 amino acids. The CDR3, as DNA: TGTGCCAGCTCCCCTAGGGGGCAAAATTCGAATCGGCAGTACGTC. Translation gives CASSPRGQNSNRQYV.

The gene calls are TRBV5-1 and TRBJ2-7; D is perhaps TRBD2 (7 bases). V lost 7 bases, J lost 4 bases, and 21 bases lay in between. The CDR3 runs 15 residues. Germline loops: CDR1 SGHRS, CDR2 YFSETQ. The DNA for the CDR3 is TGCGCCAGCTGGGGAGGGGGTCTCGGTACATACGAGCAGTACTTC. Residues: CASWGGGLGTYEQYF.

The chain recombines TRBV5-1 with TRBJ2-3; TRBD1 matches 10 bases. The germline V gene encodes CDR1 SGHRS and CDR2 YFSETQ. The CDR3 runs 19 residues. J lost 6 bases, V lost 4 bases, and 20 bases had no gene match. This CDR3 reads CASSLHVFRDRGDGDTQYF. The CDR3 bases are TGCGCCAGCAGCCTCCACGTCTTCCGGGACAGGGGAGATGGGGATACGCAGTATTTT.

As DNA, the CDR3 is TGTGCCATCAGTGCGACGGGGCAAGGCTACGAGCAGTACGTC. Translating it yields CAISATGQGYEQYV. V is TRBV10-3 and J is TRBJ2-7, with D perhaps given as TRBD1 or TRBD2 (5 bases each). V lost 4 bases, J lost 3 bases, and 13 bases lay in between. The CDR3 consists of 14 residues. Germline CDR1 ENHRY, CDR2 SYGVKD.

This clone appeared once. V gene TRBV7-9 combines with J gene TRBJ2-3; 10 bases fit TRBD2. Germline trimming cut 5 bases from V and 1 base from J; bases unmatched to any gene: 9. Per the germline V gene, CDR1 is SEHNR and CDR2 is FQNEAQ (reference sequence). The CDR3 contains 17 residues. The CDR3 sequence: CASSKLLAGGRTDTQYF. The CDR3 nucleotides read TGTGCCAGCAGCAAACTCTTAGCGGGGGGCCGCACAGATACGCAGTATTTT.

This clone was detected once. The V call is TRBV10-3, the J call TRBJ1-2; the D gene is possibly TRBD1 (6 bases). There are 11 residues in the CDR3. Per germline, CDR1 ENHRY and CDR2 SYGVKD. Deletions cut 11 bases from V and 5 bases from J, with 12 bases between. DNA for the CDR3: TGTGCCCTCTACCAGGGGTATGGCTACACCTTC. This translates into CALYQGYGYTF.

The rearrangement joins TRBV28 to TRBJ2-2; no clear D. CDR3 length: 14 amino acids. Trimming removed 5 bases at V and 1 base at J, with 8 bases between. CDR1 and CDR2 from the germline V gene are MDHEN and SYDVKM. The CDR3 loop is CASSPSRNTGELFF. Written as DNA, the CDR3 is TGTGCCAGCAGTCCCTCCCGGAACACCGGGGAGCTGTTTTTT.

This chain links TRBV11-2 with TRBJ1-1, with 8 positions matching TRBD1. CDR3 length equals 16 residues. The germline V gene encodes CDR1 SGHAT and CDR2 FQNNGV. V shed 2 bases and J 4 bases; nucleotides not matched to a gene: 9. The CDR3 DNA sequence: TGTGCCAGCAGCTTACTCAGGGGGCGCCGGGGCACTGAAGCTTTCTTT. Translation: CASSLLRGRRGTEAFF. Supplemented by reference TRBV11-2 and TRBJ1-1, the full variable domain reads EAGVAQSPRYKIIEKRQSVAFWCNPISGHATLYWYQQILGQGPKLLIQFQNNGVVDDSQLPKDRFSAERLKGVDSTLKIQPAKLEDSAVYLCASSLLRGRRGTEAFFGQGTRLTVV.

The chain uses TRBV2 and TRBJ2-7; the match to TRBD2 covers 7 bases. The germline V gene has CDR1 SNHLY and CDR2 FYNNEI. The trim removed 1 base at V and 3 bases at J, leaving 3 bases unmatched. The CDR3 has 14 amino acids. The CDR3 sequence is CASSEGGRGYEQYF. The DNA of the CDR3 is TGTGCCAGCAGTGAAGGTGGGAGGGGCTACGAGCAGTACTTC.

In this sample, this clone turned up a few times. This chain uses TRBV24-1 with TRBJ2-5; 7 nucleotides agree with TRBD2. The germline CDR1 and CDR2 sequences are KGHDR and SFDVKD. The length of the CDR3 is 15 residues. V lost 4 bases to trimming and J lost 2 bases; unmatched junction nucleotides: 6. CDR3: CATSEGTTTQETQYF. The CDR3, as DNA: TGTGCCACCAGTGAGGGGACTACAACACAAGAGACCCAGTACTTC.

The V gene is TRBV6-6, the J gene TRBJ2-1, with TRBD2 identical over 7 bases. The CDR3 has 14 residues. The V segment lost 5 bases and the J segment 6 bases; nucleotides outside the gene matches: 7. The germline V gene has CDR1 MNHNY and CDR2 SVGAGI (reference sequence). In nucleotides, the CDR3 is TGTGCCAGCAGTCCCTCGACTAGCCTCAATGAGCAGTTCTTC. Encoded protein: CASSPSTSLNEQFF.

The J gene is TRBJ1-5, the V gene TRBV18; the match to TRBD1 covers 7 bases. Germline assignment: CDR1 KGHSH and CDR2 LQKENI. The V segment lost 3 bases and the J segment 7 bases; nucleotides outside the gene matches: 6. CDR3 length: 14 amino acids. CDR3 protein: CASSPLTGTQPQHF. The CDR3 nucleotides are TGTGCCAGCTCACCCCTGACAGGGACGCAGCCCCAGCATTTT.

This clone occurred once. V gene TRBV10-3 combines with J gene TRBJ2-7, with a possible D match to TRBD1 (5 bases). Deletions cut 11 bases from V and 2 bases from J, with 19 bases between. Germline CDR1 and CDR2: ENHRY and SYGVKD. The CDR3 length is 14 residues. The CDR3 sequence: CALTSGAGPYEQYV. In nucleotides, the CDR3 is TGTGCCCTCACGAGTGGGGCAGGACCCTACGAGCAGTACGTC.

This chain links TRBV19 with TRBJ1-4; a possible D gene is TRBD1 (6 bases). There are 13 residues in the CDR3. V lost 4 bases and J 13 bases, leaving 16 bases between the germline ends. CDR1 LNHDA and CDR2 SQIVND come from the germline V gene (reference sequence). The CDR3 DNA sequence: TGTGCCAGTAGTAAGGCCCACAGGGACGGACTGTTTTTT. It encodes CASSKAHRDGLFF.

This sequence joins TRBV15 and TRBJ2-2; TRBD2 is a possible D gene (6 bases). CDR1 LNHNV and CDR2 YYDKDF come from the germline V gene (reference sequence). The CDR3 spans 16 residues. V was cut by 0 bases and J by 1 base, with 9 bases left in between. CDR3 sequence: CATSREVSGNTGELFF. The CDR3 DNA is TGTGCCACCAGCAGAGAGGTTAGCGGGAACACCGGGGAGCTGTTTTTT. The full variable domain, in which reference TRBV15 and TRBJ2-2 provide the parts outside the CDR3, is DAMVIQNPRYQVTQFGKPVTLSCSQTLNHNVMYWYQQKSSQAPKLLFHYYDKDFNNEADTPDNFQSRRPNTSFCFLDIRSPGLGDTAMYLCATSREVSGNTGELFFGEGSRLTVL.

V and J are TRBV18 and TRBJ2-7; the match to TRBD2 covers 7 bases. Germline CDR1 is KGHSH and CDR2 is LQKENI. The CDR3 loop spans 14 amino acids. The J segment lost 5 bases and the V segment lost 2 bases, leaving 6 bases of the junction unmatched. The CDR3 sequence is CASSPEGLKNEQYF. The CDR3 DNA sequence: TGTGCCAGCTCACCAGAGGGACTAAAAAACGAGCAGTACTTC.